This T cell receptor (beta chain) was sequenced in a study of blood T cell repertoires in COVID-19 (dated by TCRdb to about 2020). At the level of the whole study: Collaborator samples came from the United States, Italy and Spain and covered acute and convalescent phases of COVID-19. Samples were obtained from the ongoing ImmuneRACE study (first 160 participants) and from 1,254 subjects provided by 6 global collaborators. The sample metadata nearly always contained a de-identified subject ID, COVID-19 status, age in years and sex. Deeply sampled blood TCRbeta repertoires from subjects exposed to, actively infected with, or recovered from COVID-19 were included in the dataset. HLA class I and class II types, where available, came from metadata supplied by the sample provider rather than from assay-based typing. The repertoires were released in a freely available public database meant as a resource for research on the immune response to SARS-CoV-2. The material from the prospective study consisted of cDNA or gDNA derived from T cells, B-cell-depleted T cells, or PBMCs.

On this clone: The antigen it recognizes is unknown. No base-level quality is on record; no much larger clone is a single base apart.

Results and caveats for the whole study, not just this receptor: The quantity of clinical and demographic metadata differed by source and by participant and was supplied without curation.

The CDR3 sequence holds 17 residues, the cysteine and phenylalanine included. Left in the record is the CDR3 DNA by itself, 51 bases read in frame from the first base. After removal of 5 bases from V and 2 bases from J, the junction retains 5 bases not matched to a gene. Reading the germline V gene (reference sequence) gives CDR1 MNHNY and CDR2 SVGAGI. TCRbeta CDR3 regions were amplified from genomic DNA by means of the immunoSEQ Assay, a bias-controlled multiplex PCR. The authors' analysis ran thus. Nucleated cell counts per sample were estimated from amplification of reference gene primers within the assay. To quantify the absolute abundance of each unique TCRbeta CDR3 rearrangement, sequence reads were collapsed and filtered. For each sample, productive Simpson clonality was calculated by taking the square root of Simpson's diversity index across productive rearrangements. The immuneACCESS repertoire file appears here via TCRdb, limited to in-frame rearrangements. These files lack a portion of the clones; in checked studies, under half of the deficit traces to unresolved V genes, and the cause of the others is not known. V, J and clone size are taken as reported in that table, and D and trimming were inferred from the DNA itself. The sample table holds around 330,000 clones, of which roughly nine tenths were seen once. 2.6% of the sample belongs to the ten largest clones.

In the prospective study, participants were about 18 to 100 years old, resided in about two dozen geographic areas of the United States, and were enrolled through a virtual design. Cohort assignment in the prospective study relied on participant-reported clinical history from a screening survey and a study questionnaire. ImmuneRACE Cohort 3 recovered participants were defined by two consecutive negative NP/OP PCR tests, healthcare professional clearance, or symptom resolution. Each participant in the prospective study had whole blood, serum and a nasopharyngeal or oropharyngeal swab collected by mobile phlebotomists. Prospective study participants could optionally give additional blood draws and questionnaires over an approximately 2-month period. Prospective study blood samples were shipped either frozen or at room temperature before DNA extraction.

The rearrangement combines TRBV6-6 with TRBJ2-1, with 14 central nucleotides matching TRBD2. This receptor was identified in a man aged 55 to 70 who had recovered from COVID-19. The source material was PBMCs or T cells enriched from blood (not recorded which). The CDR3 has the sequence CASSRTSGRSPYNEQFF. In nucleotide form, the sequence is TGTGCCAGCAGTCGGACTAGCGGGAGGAGCCCCTACAATGAGCAGTTCTTC.